Below, 18 T cell receptor beta chains from the same sample are listed, as sequenced in a study of graft-versus-host responses after intestinal transplantation. Assay used: immunoSEQ multiplex PCR; TCRdb lists only in-frame clones, some missing. The data contain 15,000 to 20,000 clones, roughly 36% of them singletons. The sample consisted of alloreactive CD4+ T cells from a mixed lymphocyte reaction culture, taken before transplantation. The subset denotes: CFSE-low proliferating T cells sorted from approximately 6-day pre-transplant mixed lymphocyte reaction (GvH or HvG direction). The receptors come from a human patient who was an organ donor for intestinal transplantation.

This chain connects TRBV7-2 to TRBJ2-2; D gene ambiguous. Germline values: CDR1 SGHTA, CDR2 FQGNSA. This CDR3 spans 14 amino acids. The ends were cut back, 1 base at V and 4 bases at J, with 7 bases in the middle. Written as DNA, the CDR3 is TGTGCCAGCAGCTTAGAACAGTTCACCGGGGAGCTGTTTTTT. Translation gives CASSLEQFTGELFF. The variable domain in full, with the rest retrieved from reference TRBV7-2 and TRBJ2-2, is GAGVSQSPSNKVTEKGKDVELRCDPISGHTALYWYRQSLGQGLEFLIYFQGNSAPDKSGLPSDRFSAERTGGSVSTLTIQRTQQEDSAVYLCASSLEQFTGELFFGEGSRLTVL.

This clone was seen more than once but under ten times. This chain connects TRBV11-2 to TRBJ1-1, with 10 bases matching TRBD1. J was trimmed by 3 bases and V by 1 base; bases with no gene match: 2. The germline V gene has CDR1 SGHAT and CDR2 FQNNGV. CDR3 length equals 15 residues. The CDR3 here is CASSLVGTGDTEAFF. The CDR3, as DNA: TGTGCCAGCAGCTTAGTCGGGACAGGGGACACTGAAGCTTTCTTT.

As DNA, the CDR3 is TGTGCCAGCAGCCTATATAGGGTGGGCACCGGGGAGCTGTTTTTT. This sequence encodes CASSLYRVGTGELFF. The chain recombines TRBV6-5 with TRBJ2-2; unclear D gene. The CDR3 totals 15 residues. The V end was cut by 6 bases, the J end by 4 bases, with 15 bases between. Germline assignment: CDR1 MNHEY and CDR2 SVGAGI.

The J gene is TRBJ2-3, the V gene TRBV6-5; D unclear. The CDR3 is 10 amino acids. Germline CDR1 MNHEY, CDR2 SVGAGI. V lost 6 bases, J lost 7 bases, and 5 bases lay in between. The CDR3 DNA follows: TGTGCCAGCAGGAGCCATACGCAGTATTTT. Residues: CASRSHTQYF.

This clone was counted a few times. The V gene is TRBV21-1, the J gene TRBJ2-3; TRBD2 is taken as the D call from the table, unchecked against the DNA. TRBV21-1 constitutes a pseudogene. The CDR3 loop spans 14 amino acids. CDR3 protein: CASSIRLGTDTQYF. The CDR3 nucleotides are TGTGCCAGCAGCATCCGACTAGGAACAGATACGCAGTATTTT.

This clone was recorded once. The chain links TRBV6-1 to TRBJ2-7; D is perhaps TRBD2 (7 bases). Germline V gene sequence: CDR1 MNHNS, CDR2 SASEGT. With 1 base removed from V and 3 bases from J, the gap between germline ends came to 13 bases. This CDR3 is built from 15 residues. The CDR3 coding sequence is TGTGCCAGCAGTGAAGAGGGGGGGACCTTCTACGAGCAGTACTTC. Protein sequence: CASSEEGGTFYEQYF.

The chain joins TRBV6-1 to TRBJ1-1; D unresolved. Per germline, CDR1 MNHNS and CDR2 SASEGT. Trimming removed 7 bases at V and 0 bases at J, with 9 bases between. The CDR3 covers 13 residues. CDR3 DNA sequence: TGTGCCAGCACTGTCAACATGAACACTGAAGCTTTCTTT. Its translation is CASTVNMNTEAFF.

This clone came up a few times. The chain carries TRBV18 and TRBJ2-7; 10 bases map to TRBD1. Germline-derived CDR1 and CDR2 are KGHSH and LQKENI. J lost 5 bases, V lost 6 bases, and 16 bases had no gene match. The CDR3 is 17 residues long. This CDR3 reads CASSPDTPGQGRDEQYF. CDR3 bases: TGTGCCAGCTCCCCAGATACACCGGGACAGGGGAGGGACGAGCAGTACTTC.

The J gene is TRBJ1-1, the V gene TRBV29-1, with D maybe TRBD1 (5 bases). CDR3 length: 12 residues. V lost 5 bases and J lost 1, with 8 bases in between. Germline values: CDR1 SQVTM, CDR2 ANQGSEA. As DNA, the CDR3 is TGCAGCGTTCACGGACAGAACACTGAAGCTTTCTTT. It translates to CSVHGQNTEAFF.

This chain links TRBV7-9 with TRBJ2-1; 8 positions match TRBD2. Germline CDR1 reads SEHNR; CDR2 reads FQNEAQ (reference sequence). The CDR3 has 16 residues. The trim removed 1 base at V and 6 bases at J, leaving 8 bases unmatched. CDR3 nucleotide sequence: TGTGCCAGCAGCTTAGTGGCGGGAGGCCTATCCAATGAGCAGTTCTTC. This translates into CASSLVAGGLSNEQFF.

V usage is TRBV6-6 and J usage is TRBJ1-1, with 7 positions matching TRBD1. CDR3 length: 15 amino acids. CDR1 MNHNY and CDR2 SVGAGI come from the germline V gene (reference sequence). The junction had 12 bases not matched to a gene; V was cut back by 6 bases and J by 5 bases. CDR3 DNA: TGTGCCAGCAGCCTACACGGCACAGGGGAGACTGAAGCTTTCTTT. This encodes CASSLHGTGETEAFF.

This clone was observed a few times. The V call is TRBV6-8, the J call TRBJ1-2; D uncertain. This CDR3 is built from 15 residues. Germline V lookup: CDR1 MNHGY, CDR2 SAAAGT. The V end lost 5 bases, the J end lost 0 bases, and 13 bases lay between the germline ends. CDR3 DNA: TGTGCCAGCAGTGAACATAAACCCACTAACTATGGCTACACCTTC. Translated: CASSEHKPTNYGYTF.

The rearrangement uses TRBV18 and TRBJ2-5; no clear D gene. This CDR3 has 12 amino acids. Trimming removed 6 bases from V and 2 bases from J, with 7 bases in between. Germline V gene lookup returns CDR1 KGHSH and CDR2 LQKENI. The DNA of the CDR3 is TGTGCCAGCTCTCGATCTCAAGAGACCCAGTACTTC. This sequence encodes CASSRSQETQYF.

J is TRBJ2-7 and V is TRBV27; D remains ambiguous. Between the trimmed V and J ends, which lost 3 bases and 3 bases, there was a span of 21 bases. The CDR3 spans 17 residues. Germline CDR1 MNHEY, CDR2 SMNVEV (reference sequence). CDR3 nucleotide sequence: TGTGCCAGCAGTTTGGAGCCTCCACAAGGATGGAACTACGAGCAGTACTTC. Translation: CASSLEPPQGWNYEQYF.

Comments on this clone: The junction differs from germline at one of its ends, possibly a read error. V usage is TRBV7-2 and J usage is TRBJ2-2, with 7 bases that match TRBD2. Germline V lookup: CDR1 SGHTA, CDR2 FQGNSA. The CDR3 is made up of 13 amino acids. The DNA of the CDR3 is TGTGCCAGCAGCTTAGAGGTCGGGAGGCCCTCACTTTTT. As protein: CASSLEVGRPSLF. Full variable domain (outside the CDR3, taken from reference TRBV7-2 and TRBJ2-2): GAGVSQSPSNKVTEKGKDVELRCDPISGHTALYWYRQSLGQGLEFLIYFQGNSAPDKSGLPSDRFSAERTGGSVSTLTIQRTQQEDSAVYLCASSLEVGRPSLFGEGSRLTVL.

This clone came up a few times. This chain uses TRBV6-5 with TRBJ2-7, with TRBD1 identical over 8 bases. Germline V gives CDR1 MNHEY, CDR2 SVGAGI. V lost 5 bases, J lost 5 bases, and 5 bases stayed unmatched. The CDR3 length is 13 residues. CDR3 sequence reads: CASSRDRRNEQYF. The DNA for the CDR3 is TGTGCCAGCAGTCGGGACAGGAGAAACGAGCAGTACTTC.

In this sample, this clone turned up a few times. The chain links TRBV6-5 to TRBJ2-7; D not certain. Germline V gene data show CDR1 as MNHEY and CDR2 as SVGAGI. V lost 5 bases, J lost 0 bases, and 14 bases lay in between. The length of the CDR3 is 15 residues. The CDR3 DNA follows: TGTGCCAGCAGTCCTACTGGGAAAAACTCCTACGAGCAGTACTTC. Its translation: CASSPTGKNSYEQYF.

The gene calls are TRBV6-1 and TRBJ1-1; a weak D match, TRBD1 (6 bases). Germline CDR1 is MNHNS and CDR2 is SASEGT. This CDR3 has 17 amino acids. V shed 3 bases and J shed 5 bases, with 22 bases lying between them. The CDR3 sequence: CASSDYRGGGMRTEAFF. CDR3 nucleotide sequence: TGTGCCAGCAGTGACTACCGGGGTGGGGGCATGAGGACTGAAGCTTTCTTT.